Listed below are T cell receptor beta chains from one sample, sequenced in a study of T cells in Graves' hyperthyroidism and ophthalmopathy. TCRdb ran MiXCR on the multiplex PCR reads and lists one entry per CDR3 protein. The sample includes roughly 93,000 distinct CDR3 sequences, 40% seen only once; the top ten take 10% to 13%. Material for sequencing was peripheral blood or thyroid tissue (not recorded which). Receptors originate from a woman aged 25 to 39 with Graves' hyperthyroidism. CDR3s include the opening cysteine and the closing phenylalanine or tryptophan. D genes are given only for firm matches. Rows give clone size only sometimes, using once, few, many, or a class for an expanded clone.

.,TRBJ1-6,TRBV7-9,.,CASSLDPGYNSPLHF,TGTGCCAGCAGCCTCGACCCGGGGTACAATTCACCCCTCCACTTT
.,TRBJ1-5,TRBV28,.,CASSLGGFMKPQHF,TGTGCCAGCAGTTTGGGGGGGTTCATGAAGCCCCAGCATTTT
TRBD2,TRBJ2-7,TRBV27,many,CASSPDVREGTYEQYF,TGTGCCAGCAGCCCAGATGTCAGGGAGGGTACCTACGAGCAGTACTTC
.,TRBJ1-4,TRBV12-3/TRBV12-4,few,CASSNGATTNEKLFF,TGTGCCAGCTCTAACGGGGCAACAACTAATGAAAAACTGTTTTTT
.,TRBJ1-1,TRBV5-1,many,CASGLQPLNTEAFF,TGCGCCAGCGGACTACAGCCTTTGAACACTGAAGCTTTCTTT
.,TRBJ1-5,TRBV7-9,many,CASSEDTEPQHF,TGTGCCAGCAGCGAAGATACGGAGCCCCAGCATTTT
TRBD2,TRBJ2-5,TRBV7-9,many,CASSYSGRGQETQYF,TGTGCCAGCAGTTATAGCGGGAGGGGGCAAGAGACCCAGTACTTC
.,TRBJ2-7,TRBV15,.,CATSGGASYEQYF,TGTGCCACCAGCGGCGGTGCCTCCTACGAGCAGTACTTC
.,TRBJ2-5,TRBV3-1,many,CASSPPIVQETQYF,TGTGCCAGCAGCCCGCCTATTGTCCAAGAGACCCAGTACTTC
.,TRBJ1-5,TRBV28,.,CASSPMVVGVQPEFLWPQHF,TGTGCCAGCAGTCCTATGGTGGTTGGGGTACAGCCTGAATTTTTGTGGCCCCAGCATTTT
.,TRBJ1-5,TRBV20-1,many,CSARGRNRPQHF,TGCAGTGCTAGAGGTCGTAATCGGCCCCAGCATTTT
TRBD1,TRBJ2-7,TRBV12-3/TRBV12-4,.,CASSLHRGREQYF,TGTGCCAGCAGTTTGCACAGGGGGCGAGAGCAGTACTTC
.,TRBJ1-3,TRBV6-6,.,CASTPRVGQSSGNTIYF,TGTGCCAGCACCCCCCGGGTGGGGCAGAGCTCTGGAAACACCATATATTTT
.,TRBJ1-3,TRBV3-1,few,CASSQESGQSNTIYF,TGTGCCAGCAGCCAAGAATCAGGGCAGTCGAACACCATATATTTT
TRBD2,TRBJ2-2,TRBV7-6,few,CASSLAGGDTGELFF,TGTGCCAGCAGCTTAGCCGGGGGGGACACCGGGGAGCTGTTTTTT
.,TRBJ2-7,TRBV7-9,many,CASSSPTVGLHEQYF,TGTGCCAGCAGCTCTCCCACGGTTGGGTTACACGAGCAGTACTTC
TRBD1,TRBJ1-2,TRBV29-1,many,CSVWTGYYGYTF,TGCAGCGTCTGGACAGGGTACTATGGCTACACCTTC
.,TRBJ1-1,TRBV18,many,CASSPPWNTEAFF,TGTGCCAGCTCACCACCGTGGAACACTGAAGCTTTCTTT
TRBD2,TRBJ2-3,TRBV6-1,few,CASAAGGAADTQYF,TGTGCCAGTGCAGCGGGAGGCGCTGCAGATACGCAGTATTTT
.,TRBJ1-1,TRBV15,many,CATRQTGLNTEAFF,TGTGCCACCCGACAGACAGGACTGAACACTGAAGCTTTCTTT
.,TRBJ1-2,TRBV30,many,CAWRFLGGYTF,TGTGCCTGGAGGTTTCTGGGTGGCTACACCTTC
.,TRBJ1-5,TRBV5-5,many,CASSPRGDFNQPQHF,TGTGCCAGCAGCCCCAGGGGCGACTTCAATCAGCCCCAGCATTTT
.,TRBJ1-2,TRBV28,few,CASRPNGQRGYTF,TGTGCCAGCAGGCCCAACGGGCAGCGGGGCTACACCTTC
.,TRBJ1-2,TRBV27,many,CASSLSGAGYGYTF,TGTGCCAGCAGTTTGTCGGGGGCGGGCTATGGCTACACCTTC
.,TRBJ1-4,TRBV4-1,.,CASSQDSVDEELFF,TGCGCCAGCAGCCAAGATTCAGTTGATGAGGAACTGTTTTTT
.,TRBJ2-5,TRBV3-1,many,CASSPGGGAGEETQYF,TGTGCCAGCAGCCCAGGAGGGGGCGCCGGGGAAGAGACCCAGTACTTC
TRBD1,TRBJ1-2,TRBV18,few,CASSPGQGSYGYTF,TGTGCCAGCTCACCAGGACAGGGAAGCTATGGCTACACCTTC
TRBD2,TRBJ2-7,TRBV7-2,many,CASSRVGTSNYEQYF,TGTGCCAGCAGTCGGGTAGGGACTAGTAACTACGAGCAGTACTTC
.,TRBJ1-5,TRBV4-1,.,CASSQDKQGFGQPQHF,TGCGCCAGCAGCCAAGATAAGCAGGGGTTTGGGCAGCCCCAGCATTTT
.,TRBJ2-7,TRBV10-2,once,CASRVLDNTYEQYF,TGCGCCAGCAGGGTCCTCGACAACACCTACGAGCAGTACTTC
TRBD1,TRBJ2-3,TRBV7-9,many,CASSLRQGRADTQYF,TGTGCCAGCAGCTTAAGACAGGGGAGAGCAGATACGCAGTATTTT
.,TRBJ2-2,TRBV6-5,many,CASGAGTGELFF,TGTGCCAGTGGAGCGGGCACCGGGGAGCTGTTTTTT
.,TRBJ1-5,TRBV15,once,CATSRGSSNQPQHF,TGTGCCACCAGCAGGGGAAGTAGCAATCAGCCCCAGCATTTT
TRBD1,TRBJ1-2,TRBV20-1,.,CSAEDRGPGNTF,TGCAGTGCTGAGGACAGGGGGCCAGGAAACACCTTC
.,TRBJ1-2,TRBV5-5,many,CASRVTGSYGYTF,TGTGCCAGCCGGGTAACAGGGTCATATGGCTACACCTTC